This TCR beta chain was observed in a study of blood T cells in healthy people across ages. Across the study: Per two T cells, about one barcoded beta molecule was captured through template switching. Broader study findings: Estimates of diversity drawn from one million T cells were considered underestimates. In long-lived donors, naive CD4+ cell counts and diversity exceeded those of aged donors.

Germline assignment: CDR1 MDHEN and CDR2 SYDVKM. V lost 7 bases, J lost 10 bases, and 6 bases stayed unmatched. The length of the CDR3 is 13 residues. It was with a sample-barcoded 5' primer and a J-beta primer mix that a second PCR of roughly 6 to 11 cycles was run. A tag from a template-switch adaptor with 12 random nucleotides marked each cDNA molecule. TCRdb re-analysed the 5' RACE reads in MiXCR, keeping a single row per CDR3 protein. The sample shows some 800,000 distinct CDR3 sequences, 20% to 25% of them seen only once. A remark on this clonotype: Its antigen is not identified.

In addition, the sample was reused for a study of T cells of mothers and their children.

The receptor's source is a boy between 5 and 17 years old in good health. V usage is TRBV28 and J usage is TRBJ2-1, with 11 bases that match TRBD2. Sequencing was carried out using blood. The CDR3 here is CASKIAGGQEQFF. The CDR3 nucleotides are TGTGCCAGCAAGATAGCGGGGGGGCAGGAGCAGTTCTTC. The whole variable domain, filled in from reference TRBV28 and TRBJ2-1, reads DVKVTQSSRYLVKRTGEKVFLECVQDMDHENMFWYRQDPGLGLRLIYFSYDVKMKEKGDIPEGYSVSREKKERFSLILESASTNQTSMYLCASKIAGGQEQFFGPGTRLTVL.